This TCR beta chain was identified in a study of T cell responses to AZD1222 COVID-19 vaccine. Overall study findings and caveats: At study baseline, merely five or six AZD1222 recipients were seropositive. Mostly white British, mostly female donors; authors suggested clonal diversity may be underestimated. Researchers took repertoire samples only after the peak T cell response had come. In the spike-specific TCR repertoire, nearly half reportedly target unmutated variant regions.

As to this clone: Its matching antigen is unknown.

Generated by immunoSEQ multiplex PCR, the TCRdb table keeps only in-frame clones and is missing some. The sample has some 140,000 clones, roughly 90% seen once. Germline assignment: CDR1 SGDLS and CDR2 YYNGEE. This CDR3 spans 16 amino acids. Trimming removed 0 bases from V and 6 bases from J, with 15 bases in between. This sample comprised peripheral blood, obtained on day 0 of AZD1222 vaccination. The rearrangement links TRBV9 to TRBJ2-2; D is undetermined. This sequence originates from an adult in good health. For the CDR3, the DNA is TGTGCCAGCAGCGTAGCGTCCCTCACCTCGGCCGGGGAGCTGTTTTTT. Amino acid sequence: CASSVASLTSAGELFF.